The rows below give T cell receptor beta chains drawn from one sample of a study of cytomegalovirus exposure and HLA in healthy donors. Repertoires were generated with immunoSEQ multiplex PCR, while TCRdb's copy carries only in-frame clones and drops some. The data contain 150,000 to 200,000 clones, around 80% of them singletons. Sample: PBMCs. The receptors stem from a man aged 30-40 years in good health and CMV-seronegative. Each CDR3 is given with its conserved first and last residue. A D gene is named only where the DNA matches it firmly. Not all rows give a size; the values are once, few, many and, for expanded clones, a class.

>.|TRBJ1-2|.|TRBV19
CASSASTGKLKVYGYTF
TGTGCCAGTAGTGCCTCAACAGGGAAATTAAAAGTCTATGGCTACACCTTC
>.|TRBJ2-7|once|TRBV5-3
CARSLLTYEQYF
TGTGCCAGAAGCTTACTAACCTACGAGCAGTACTTC
>.|TRBJ2-7|.|TRBV7-3
CASSLESSYEQYF
TGTGCCAGCAGCTTAGAGAGCTCCTACGAGCAGTACTTC
>.|TRBJ2-3|once|TRBV11-1
CASSLVGQAITDTQYF
TGTGCCAGCAGCTTAGTCGGTCAGGCGATCACAGATACGCAGTATTTT
>.|TRBJ2-7|.|TRBV5-1
CASSLGLMTGLLTEYEQYF
TGCGCCAGCAGCTTGGGTCTTATGACGGGACTTTTGACGGAGTACGAGCAGTACTTC
>.|TRBJ1-1|.|TRBV11-3
CASSLGQGGNTEAFF
TGTGCCAGCAGCTTAGGGCAGGGCGGAAACACTGAAGCTTTCTTT
>.|TRBJ1-1|few|TRBV18
CASSQRNTDTEAFF
TGTGCCAGCTCTCAGAGAAACACAGACACTGAAGCTTTCTTT
>TRBD1|TRBJ1-4|.|TRBV2
CASHRQGREKLFF
TGTGCCAGCCACCGACAGGGAAGGGAAAAACTGTTTTTT
>TRBD1|TRBJ1-6|.|TRBV7-3
CASSLGQGGSPLHF
TGTGCCAGCAGCCTTGGACAGGGAGGTTCACCCCTCCACTTT
>.|TRBJ2-3|.|TRBV7-9
CASSSQGDTQYF
TGTGCCAGCAGCTCACAGGGTGATACGCAGTATTTT
>TRBD1|TRBJ2-4|.|TRBV7-9
CASSEGTGGIAKNIQYF
TGTGCCAGCAGCGAGGGGACAGGGGGCATAGCCAAAAACATTCAGTACTTC
>TRBD2|TRBJ2-3|.|TRBV5-4
CASSLELAGGSDTQYF
TGTGCCAGCAGCTTGGAGCTAGCGGGAGGGTCAGATACGCAGTATTTT
>.|TRBJ2-1|.|TRBV5-1
CASSLDGSYNEQFF
TGCGCCAGCAGCTTGGACGGGAGCTACAATGAGCAGTTCTTC
>.|TRBJ1-1|.|TRBV6-5
CASSYVWNTEAFF
TGTGCCAGCAGTTATGTATGGAACACTGAAGCTTTCTTT
>TRBD1|TRBJ2-7|.|TRBV10-3
CAISESWTGGYEQYF
TGTGCCATCAGTGAGTCTTGGACAGGAGGCTACGAGCAGTACTTC
>.|TRBJ1-5|.|TRBV27
CASSLTRGSNQPQHF
TGTGCCAGCAGTTTAACGCGGGGGAGCAATCAGCCCCAGCATTTT
>.|TRBJ1-1|.|TRBV2
CAVLGGARRNTEAFF
TGTGCCGTACTTGGAGGGGCGCGAAGGAACACTGAAGCTTTCTTT
>.|TRBJ1-2|few|TRBV28
CASSLELTNYGYTF
TGTGCCAGCAGTTTAGAGCTAACTAACTATGGCTACACCTTC
>.|TRBJ2-7|few|TRBV4-1
CASSQNRVEQYF
TGCGCCAGCAGCCAGAACAGGGTCGAGCAGTACTTC
>TRBD1|TRBJ2-3|once|TRBV7-2
CASSWDRYTDTQYF
TGTGCCAGCAGCTGGGACAGATACACAGATACGCAGTATTTT
>TRBD1|TRBJ2-1|.|TRBV5-1
CASSGTRKGQMDNEQFF
TGCGCCAGCAGCGGGACGAGAAAGGGACAGATGGACAATGAGCAGTTCTTC
>TRBD1|TRBJ2-5|.|TRBV9
CASSPRGTGLQETQYF
TGTGCCAGCAGCCCACGGGGGACAGGGCTCCAAGAGACCCAGTACTTC
>.|TRBJ2-5|.|TRBV2
CASSPDSPQETQYF
TGTGCCAGCAGTCCAGACAGCCCACAAGAGACCCAGTACTTC
>TRBD2|TRBJ2-3|.|TRBV4-2
CASSQEAGGTDTQYF
TGTGCCAGCAGCCAAGAAGCGGGAGGGACAGATACGCAGTATTTT
>TRBD1|TRBJ1-2|once|TRBV7-6
CASSLGQGAWGYTF
TGTGCCAGCAGCTTAGGACAGGGGGCGTGGGGCTACACCTTC
>TRBD2|TRBJ2-1|.|TRBV2
CASFPGTTDNEQFF
TGTGCCAGCTTTCCCGGGACTACCGACAATGAGCAGTTCTTC
>TRBD1|TRBJ2-7|.|TRBV5-1
CASSSTGTAATYEQYF
TGCGCCAGCAGCTCAACTGGGACAGCCGCTACCTACGAGCAGTACTTC
>TRBD1|TRBJ2-7|few|TRBV15
CATRIPTGGRGEQYF
TGTGCCACCAGAATTCCGACAGGGGGAAGAGGCGAGCAGTACTTC
>.|TRBJ1-4|.|TRBV15
CATSIRNSVEKLFF
TGTGCCACCAGCATTCGTAACAGTGTCGAAAAACTGTTTTTT
>TRBD1|TRBJ2-2|once|TRBV6-1
CASSGGRTGDRGELFF
TGTGCCAGCAGTGGGGGAAGGACAGGGGACAGGGGGGAGCTGTTTTTT
>.|TRBJ1-2|.|TRBV10-3
CAISEGGGYTF
TGTGCCATCAGTGAGGGCGGTGGCTACACCTTC
>.|TRBJ2-7|once|TRBV5-1
CASSLAFGDSYEQYF
TGCGCCAGCAGCTTGGCCTTCGGGGACTCCTACGAGCAGTACTTC
>TRBD1|TRBJ2-5|.|TRBV29-1
CSVEPGGVGETQYF
TGCAGCGTCGAACCAGGGGGCGTGGGGGAGACCCAGTACTTC
>TRBD1|TRBJ1-1|.|TRBV10-1
CASSERTGWRNTEAFF
TGCGCCAGCAGTGAAAGGACAGGGTGGAGGAACACTGAAGCTTTCTTT
>.|TRBJ1-4|few|TRBV28
CASGISGINEKLFF
TGTGCCAGCGGAATCTCAGGAATTAATGAAAAACTGTTTTTT
>.|TRBJ2-2|.|TRBV9
CASSVDSTGELFF
TGTGCCAGCAGCGTAGACTCCACCGGGGAGCTGTTTTTT
>.|TRBJ1-5|.|TRBV5-6
CASSVGVYSNQPQHF
TGTGCCAGCAGCGTAGGGGTGTATAGCAATCAGCCCCAGCATTTT
>.|TRBJ2-5|.|TRBV7-6
CASSFLGQLQETQYF
TGTGCCAGCAGCTTTCTTGGACAGCTCCAAGAGACCCAGTACTTC
>.|TRBJ2-2|.|TRBV2
CASTANTGELFF
TGTGCCAGCACTGCGAACACCGGGGAGCTGTTTTTT
>.|TRBJ2-5|.|TRBV4-1
CASSQGQGPLETQYF
TGCGCCAGCAGCCAAGGGCAGGGGCCCCTGGAGACCCAGTACTTC
>TRBD2|TRBJ2-2|.|TRBV6-5
CASSYLAGENTGELFF
TGTGCCAGCAGTTACCTAGCGGGAGAAAACACCGGGGAGCTGTTTTTT
>.|TRBJ2-1|.|TRBV29-1
CSLSDGVNEQFF
TGCAGCCTATCGGACGGGGTGAATGAGCAGTTCTTC
>.|TRBJ2-7|.|TRBV6-6
CAIRLSSYEQYF
TGTGCCATCCGTTTGAGTTCCTACGAGCAGTACTTC
>TRBD1|TRBJ1-4|once|TRBV28
CASTPPGQGEKLFF
TGTGCCAGCACCCCACCGGGACAGGGTGAAAAACTGTTTTTT
>TRBD2|TRBJ2-6|.|TRBV6-4
CASTLTSGRPGANVLTF
TGTGCCAGCACCCTGACTAGCGGGAGGCCTGGGGCCAACGTCCTGACTTTC
>TRBD2|TRBJ2-3|.|TRBV29-1
CSVDGGADTQYF
TGCAGCGTTGACGGGGGGGCAGATACGCAGTATTTT